These 23 T cell receptor beta chains came from one sample sequenced in a study of blood T cells in healthy people across ages. Then a second PCR, running roughly 7 to 11 cycles, was carried out with a sample-barcoded 5' primer and a J-beta primer mix. TCRdb reanalysed the 5' RACE reads using MiXCR and keeps one entry per CDR3 protein. The sample has some 700,000 distinct CDR3 sequences; roughly 45% are singletons. Sequencing was performed on blood. The receptors originated from an older woman in good health.

The chain joins TRBV6-6 to TRBJ1-2; D is undetermined. Trimming removed 2 bases from V and 13 bases from J, with 14 bases in between. The CDR3 length is 12 residues. Germline loops: CDR1 MNHNY, CDR2 SVGAGI (reference sequence). CDR3 coding DNA: TGTGCCAGCAGTTACGTGTCGGCAGACTGCACCTTC. This codes for CASSYVSADCTF.

The chain couples TRBV2 to TRBJ2-1; the D gene is possibly TRBD2 (6 bases). The germline V gene encodes CDR1 SNHLY and CDR2 FYNNEI. The V and J ends lost 3 bases and 10 bases respectively, with 13 bases between them. The CDR3 covers 13 residues. The CDR3 DNA reads TGTGCCAGCAGTGAGGGGCGGGGTCACGAGCAGTTCTTC. Amino acids: CASSEGRGHEQFF.

In the case of this clonotype: Given a much more abundant clone one base away, this may be a read error. The chain couples TRBV29-1 to TRBJ2-5; D gene ambiguous. The germline V gene encodes CDR1 SQVTM and CDR2 ANQGSEA. The CDR3 spans 13 residues. The CDR3 region has the DNA TGCAGCGGCTACCCAGGTTCCCAAGAGACCCAGTGCTTC. Its translation is CSGYPGSQETQCF.

This clonotype turned up a few times. The rearrangement joins TRBV27 to TRBJ1-6; D is unresolved. Trimming removed 3 bases from V and 10 bases from J, with 13 bases in between. This CDR3 is 14 amino acids long. The V gene's germline CDR1 is MNHEY and CDR2 SMNVEV (reference sequence). The CDR3 sequence is CASSFEPQGSPLHF. CDR3 sequence (DNA): TGTGCCAGCAGTTTTGAGCCGCAAGGGTCACCCCTCCACTTT.

The sample holds a few counts of this clonotype. The J gene is TRBJ2-7, the V gene TRBV25-1, with D maybe TRBD2 (6 bases). The germline V gene encodes CDR1 MGHDK and CDR2 SYGVNS. This CDR3 comprises 17 residues. V was cut by 3 bases and J by 0 bases, with 18 bases left in between. The CDR3 nucleotides read TGTGCCAGCAGTGACCCACACCGGGACTCTTCCTCCTACGAGCAGTACTTC. Its protein product is CASSDPHRDSSSYEQYF.

The chain uses TRBV7-2 and TRBJ2-1; D might be TRBD1 (6 bases). Germline values: CDR1 SGHTA, CDR2 FQGNSA. This CDR3 is 13 amino acids long. Between the trimmed V and J ends, which lost 2 bases and 6 bases, there was a span of 8 bases. The CDR3: CASSLRQVNEQFF. CDR3 nucleotide sequence: TGTGCCAGCAGCTTAAGACAGGTCAATGAGCAGTTCTTC. Supplemented by reference TRBV7-2 and TRBJ2-1, the full variable domain reads GAGVSQSPSNKVTEKGKDVELRCDPISGHTALYWYRQSLGQGLEFLIYFQGNSAPDKSGLPSDRFSAERTGGSVSTLTIQRTQQEDSAVYLCASSLRQVNEQFFGPGTRLTVL.

The chain combines TRBV9 with TRBJ2-2; 10 bases line up with TRBD2. The CDR3 length is 15 residues. The V gene end was trimmed by 3 bases and the J gene end by 7 bases; junction bases not matched to a gene: 6. Germline assignment: CDR1 SGDLS and CDR2 YYNGEE. This CDR3 is CASSESGRAVGELFF. DNA of the CDR3: TGTGCCAGCAGCGAAAGCGGGAGGGCCGTCGGGGAGCTGTTTTTT.

In this sample, this clonotype turned up once. This could be a read error, since a much larger clone is one nucleotide away. V gene TRBV29-1 combines with J gene TRBJ2-6; no clear D gene. The CDR3 length is 13 residues. CDR1 and CDR2 (germline): SQVTM, ANQGSEA. CDR3 region: CGVAPSGANVLTF. DNA of the CDR3: TGCGGCGTTGCTCCCTCTGGGGCCAACGTCCTGACTTTC.

The chain has TRBV12-3 or TRBV12-4 and TRBJ1-5; D is possibly TRBD1 (6 bases). There are 15 residues in the CDR3. V was clipped by 5 bases and J by 2 bases, with 13 bases between them. The CDR3 loop is CASSTPPGGNQPQHF. The CDR3 DNA sequence: TGTGCCAGCAGTACCCCCCCAGGGGGCAATCAGCCCCAGCATTTT.

This chain uses TRBV20-1 with TRBJ2-1; TRBD2 aligns across 14 bases. With V trimmed by 4 bases and J by 3 bases, 5 bases remained unmatched. CDR1 and CDR2 from the germline V gene are DFQATT and SNEGSKA (reference sequence). The length of the CDR3 is 16 residues. CDR3 sequence: CSATLTSGRVYNEQFF. In nucleotides, the CDR3 is TGCAGTGCTACTCTGACTAGCGGGAGGGTCTACAATGAGCAGTTCTTC.

This clonotype was recorded many times. The chain recombines TRBV6-1 with TRBJ1-2, with TRBD1 identical over 12 bases. CDR1 and CDR2 (germline): MNHNS, SASEGT. The junction had 16 bases not matched to a gene; V was cut back by 8 bases and J by 6 bases. There are 17 residues in the CDR3. CDR3 bases: TGTGCCAGCTCGAGGGGGACAGGGGGCGAAGGAGTTGATGGCTACACCTTC. It encodes CASSRGTGGEGVDGYTF.

This clonotype was seen more than once but under ten times. The chain recombines TRBV20-1 with TRBJ2-3, with D perhaps TRBD2 (5 bases). The CDR3 is 13 amino acids. Germline V gene data show CDR1 as DFQATT and CDR2 as SNEGSKA (reference sequence). V lost 6 bases and J lost 3, with 13 bases in between. This CDR3 reads CSAPRGGTDTQYF. DNA of the CDR3: TGCAGTGCCCCACGAGGAGGTACAGATACGCAGTATTTT.

The chain has TRBV7-9 and TRBJ2-1; 10 positions agree with TRBD1. The CDR3 is made up of 15 amino acids. V was pared by 5 bases and J by 5 bases, with 6 bases of the junction left unmatched. Germline loops: CDR1 SEHNR, CDR2 FQNEAQ (reference sequence). The CDR3 region is CASSRTGTGDNEQFF. CDR3 DNA: TGTGCCAGCAGCCGAACCGGGACAGGGGACAATGAGCAGTTCTTC.

This clonotype occurred a few times. The V gene is TRBV6-5, the J gene TRBJ2-5; 13 nucleotides agree with TRBD2. The V gene's germline CDR1 is MNHEY and CDR2 SVGAGI. The CDR3 is 14 residues long. J was trimmed by 5 bases and V by 4 bases; bases with no gene match: 1. CDR3 DNA: TGTGCCAGCAGTTTGACTAGCGGGAGGGAGACCCAGTACTTC. It specifies CASSLTSGRETQYF.

There are many counts of this clonotype. The rearrangement uses TRBV7-6 and TRBJ2-2, with D unclear. The CDR3 is 13 residues long. The germline V and J ends were trimmed by 4 bases and 4 bases, with 7 bases remaining between them. Germline assignment: CDR1 SGHVS and CDR2 FNYEAQ. CDR3 in DNA: TGTGCCAGCAGCTCGCACCCCACCGGGGAGCTGTTTTTT. This encodes CASSSHPTGELFF.

This clonotype was detected a few times. J is TRBJ2-3 and V is TRBV9; 13 nucleotides line up with TRBD2. V lost 2 bases and J lost 2; bases outside the gene matches: 2. Germline V lookup: CDR1 SGDLS, CDR2 YYNGEE. The CDR3 runs to 16 residues. The CDR3 DNA sequence: TGTGCCAGCAGCGTGGGACTAGCGGGGCACACAGATACGCAGTATTTT. Amino acid sequence: CASSVGLAGHTDTQYF.

The rearrangement links TRBV20-1 to TRBJ1-2; 9 positions match TRBD1. Germline V lookup: CDR1 DFQATT, CDR2 SNEGSKA (reference sequence). V dropped 5 bases and J dropped 6; count of bases not matched to a gene: 4. The CDR3 has 12 amino acids. CDR3 region: CSAGGQGDGYTF. In DNA, the CDR3 is TGCAGTGCTGGGGGACAGGGCGATGGCTACACCTTC.

The rearrangement joins TRBV12-3 or TRBV12-4 to TRBJ2-5, with 8 positions matching TRBD2. Gene TRBJ2-7 matches the end of the DNA better, so the J call may be wrong. The CDR3 length is 14 residues. The CDR3 DNA sequence: TGTGCCAGCAGTCCCTTAGCGGGACCCTACGAGCAGTACTTC. Residues: CASSPLAGPYEQYF.

This clonotype was seen at least ten times. The gene calls are TRBV7-9 and TRBJ2-5, with D possibly matching TRBD2 (7 bases). With 8 bases removed from V and 4 bases from J, the gap between germline ends came to 14 bases. The CDR3 contains 13 residues. Germline CDR1 reads SEHNR; CDR2 reads FQNEAQ (reference sequence). Written as DNA, the CDR3 is TGTGCCAGCCTTGGCGGGGGCGGAGAGACCCAGTACTTC. Translation: CASLGGGGETQYF.

The chain carries TRBV5-1 and TRBJ2-5, with 7 bases aligning to TRBD2. J was trimmed by 11 bases and V by 4 bases; bases with no gene match: 17. The CDR3 length is 15 residues. Germline values: CDR1 SGHRS, CDR2 YFSETQ. CDR3 amino acids: CASSPGASGYNEQYF. The CDR3 coding sequence is TGCGCCAGCAGCCCCGGGGCTAGCGGTTACAATGAGCAGTACTTC. The full variable domain, its missing parts supplied by reference TRBV5-1 and TRBJ2-5, is KAGVTQTPRYLIKTRGQQVTLSCSPISGHRSVSWYQQTPGQGLQFLFEYFSETQRNKGNFPGRFSGRQFSNSRSEMNVSTLELGDSALYLCASSPGASGYNEQYFGPGTRLLVL.

This chain connects TRBV20-1 to TRBJ1-1; weak D call: TRBD1 (6 bases). Germline values: CDR1 DFQATT, CDR2 SNEGSKA (reference sequence). This CDR3 is 12 amino acids long. The V end was cut by 8 bases, the J end by 2 bases, with 12 bases between. The CDR3 DNA follows: TGCAGTCCCTCAGGGGCAAACACTGAAGCTTTCTTT. Translated: CSPSGANTEAFF.

This clonotype was observed a handful of times. The rearrangement joins TRBV20-1 to TRBJ1-2; unclear D gene. Per germline, CDR1 DFQATT and CDR2 SNEGSKA (reference sequence). Trimming took off 1 base at V and 4 bases at J, with 7 bases between the two ends. This CDR3 has 12 residues. The CDR3 loop is CSARVTGYGYTF. DNA for the CDR3: TGCAGTGCTAGAGTGACTGGCTATGGCTACACCTTC.

V usage is TRBV6-6 and J usage is TRBJ2-7, with 7 bases that match TRBD2. The CDR3 totals 11 residues. V dropped 8 bases and J dropped 3; count of bases not matched to a gene: 1. Per germline, CDR1 MNHNY and CDR2 SVGAGI (reference sequence). The CDR3 sequence: CASAGDYEQYF. The CDR3 DNA follows: TGTGCCAGCGCGGGGGACTACGAGCAGTACTTC.